Here is one T cell receptor beta chain with its context. Its antigen is not identified. The data stem from a study of Ad26.COV2.S vaccination and SARS-CoV-2 variants. The wider study: The COV1001 Ad26.COV2.S trial arm included the donor. The study, taken as a whole, reports: Similar non-spike TCR breadth was observed in recipients of vaccine and of placebo. Vaccine recipients had higher spike-specific TCR breadth than placebo recipients.

V was cut by 4 bases and J by 0 bases, with 7 bases left in between. Germline V CDR1 and CDR2: MGHRA, YSYEKL. The CDR3 length is 14 residues. Treatment reported: 19 received Ad26.COV2.S at low or high dose, single or two shots; five or six received placebo; per-sample allocation not given. Sample collection was performed on day 63 after the first vaccine or placebo injection. Built on an Ad26 vector, the vaccine expressed Wuhan-strain SARS-CoV-2 spike. Clones were read by immunoSEQ multiplex PCR, and TCRdb kept only the in-frame ones, dropping some. This table has approximately 300,000 clones, just over 85% appearing once.

V gene TRBV4-1 combines with J gene TRBJ1-5; D is unclear. This sequence originates from a person aged 18 to 59 who received the Ad26.COV2.S COVID-19 vaccine or a placebo. The sequencing here drew on peripheral blood, taken in a trial of Ad26.COV2.S vaccine versus placebo. For the CDR3, the DNA is TGCGCCAGCAGCCCCGTTTATAGCAATCAGCCCCAGCATTTT. Encoded protein: CASSPVYSNQPQHF.